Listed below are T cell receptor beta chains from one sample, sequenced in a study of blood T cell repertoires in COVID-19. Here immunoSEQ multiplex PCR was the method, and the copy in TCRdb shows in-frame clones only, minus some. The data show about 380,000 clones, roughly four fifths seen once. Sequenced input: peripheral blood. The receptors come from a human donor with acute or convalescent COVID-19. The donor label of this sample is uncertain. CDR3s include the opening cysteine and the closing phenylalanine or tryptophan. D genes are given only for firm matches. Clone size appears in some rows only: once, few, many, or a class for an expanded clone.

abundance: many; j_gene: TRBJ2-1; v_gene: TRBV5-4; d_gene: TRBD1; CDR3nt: TGTGCCAGCAGCCCTCTGGACAGGGGGGTGAACAATGAGCAGTTCTTC; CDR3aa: CASSPLDRGVNNEQFF
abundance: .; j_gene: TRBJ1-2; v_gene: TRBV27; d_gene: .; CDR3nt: TGTGCCAGCAGTACAAGACAGAACTATGGCTACACCTTC; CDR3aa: CASSTRQNYGYTF
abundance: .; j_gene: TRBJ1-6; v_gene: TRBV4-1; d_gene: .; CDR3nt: TGCGCCAGCAGCCAAGAAGTCCTTTTGGGCCCCAGCTCCTATAATTCACCCCTCCACTTT; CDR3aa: CASSQEVLLGPSSYNSPLHF
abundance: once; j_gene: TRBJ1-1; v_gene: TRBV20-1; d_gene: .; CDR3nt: TGCAGTGCTAGTGGAGGGCCCATTGAAGCTTTCTTT; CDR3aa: CSASGGPIEAFF
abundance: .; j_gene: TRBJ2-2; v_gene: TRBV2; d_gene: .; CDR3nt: TGTGCCAGCACTAGGACAGCTGTTGACACCGGGGAGCTGTTTTTT; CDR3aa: CASTRTAVDTGELFF
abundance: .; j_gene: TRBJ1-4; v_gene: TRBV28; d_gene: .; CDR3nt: TGTGCCAGCTTGAGGTTTGGGCAGGGTTTCACTAATGAAAAACTGTTTTTT; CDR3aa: CASLRFGQGFTNEKLFF
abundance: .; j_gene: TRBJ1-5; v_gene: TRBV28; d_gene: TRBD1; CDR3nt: TGTGCCAGCACTATCGGACAGGGAAGGGAGCCCCAGCATTTT; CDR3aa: CASTIGQGREPQHF
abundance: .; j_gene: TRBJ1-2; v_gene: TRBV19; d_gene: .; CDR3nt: TGTGCCAGTAACACCGGGGGAGTCCCTAACTATGGCTACACCTTC; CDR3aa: CASNTGGVPNYGYTF
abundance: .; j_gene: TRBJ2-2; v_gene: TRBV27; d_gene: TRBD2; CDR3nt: TGTGCCAGCAGTTTTCAGCGGACTAGTGGCACCGGGGAGCTGTTTTTT; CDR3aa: CASSFQRTSGTGELFF
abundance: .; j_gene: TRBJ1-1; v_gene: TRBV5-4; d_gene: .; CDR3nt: TGTGCCAGCAGCCCCAGGGCGAGAGACACTGAAGCTTTCTTT; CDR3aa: CASSPRARDTEAFF
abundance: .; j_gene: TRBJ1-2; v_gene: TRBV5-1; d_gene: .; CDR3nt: TGCGCCAGCAGCTCCGACAGCTACTATGGCTACACCTTC; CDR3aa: CASSSDSYYGYTF
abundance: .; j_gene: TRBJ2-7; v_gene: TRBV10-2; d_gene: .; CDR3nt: TGCGCCAGCAGTGTCTGGAGCGGGTCGGCCTACGAGCAGTACTTC; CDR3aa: CASSVWSGSAYEQYF
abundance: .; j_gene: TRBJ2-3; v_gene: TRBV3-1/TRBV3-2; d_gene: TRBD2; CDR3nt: TGTGCCAGCAGCCAAGGGCCCGGACTAGCGTCAACAGATACGCAGTATTTT; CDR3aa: CASSQGPGLASTDTQYF
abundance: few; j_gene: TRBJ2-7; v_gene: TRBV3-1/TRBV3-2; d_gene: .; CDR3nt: TGTGCCAGCAGAGGGGCACACGAGCAGTACTTC; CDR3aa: CASRGAHEQYF
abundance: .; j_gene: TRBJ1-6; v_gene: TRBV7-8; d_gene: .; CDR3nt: TGTGCCAGCAGCCCTGACAGTAACTATAATTCACCCCTCCACTTT; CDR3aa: CASSPDSNYNSPLHF
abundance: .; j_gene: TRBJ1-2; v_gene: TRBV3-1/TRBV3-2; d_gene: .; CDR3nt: TGTGCCAGCAGTTCAGGGCTCTATGGCTACACCTTC; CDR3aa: CASSSGLYGYTF